This TCR beta chain was found in a study of cytomegalovirus exposure and HLA in healthy donors. 60 Vbeta and 13 Jbeta primers were used in PCR. Using immunoSEQ multiplex PCR, the repertoire was profiled, and TCRdb retains in-frame clones only, with some absent. The sample holds some 150,000 clones, 81% seen once. The CDR3 spans 13 residues. Germline V lookup: CDR1 SEHNR, CDR2 FQNEAQ (reference sequence). This clone came up a few times. This chain joins TRBV7-9 and TRBJ2-7, with 9 bases identical to TRBD1. The material sequenced was PBMCs. The sequence was obtained from a woman aged 50 to 65 in good health and CMV-seronegative. CDR3 sequence (DNA): TGTTCCTCAAAGAGGACAGGGGTCTACGAGCAGTACTTC. Its protein is CSSKRTGVYEQYF.